This entry features one T cell receptor (beta chain) sequence. The V end was cut by 1 base, the J end by 6 bases, with 10 bases between. The CDR3 runs 13 residues. Germline lookup yields CDR1 SGHTS and CDR2 YDEGEE. This sample is drawn from a study of blood T cells in healthy people across ages. For the second PCR, which ran for about 7 to 11 cycles, a sample-barcoded 5' primer and a J-beta primer mix were used. TCRdb re-called the 5' RACE reads through MiXCR, storing one row per CDR3 protein. The sample carries roughly 700,000 distinct CDR3 sequences, around 48% recorded once. The amount of total RNA extracted per sample was at least 6 micrograms.

Source material: blood. The sequence derives from a woman aged 60-70 years in good health. The rearrangement uses TRBV5-8 and TRBJ1-2; D remains ambiguous. CDR3 protein: CASSLTFGNGYTF. In DNA form, the CDR3 reads TGTGCCAGCAGCTTGACTTTCGGCAATGGCTACACCTTC.